This T cell receptor beta chain was sequenced during a study of blood T cell repertoires in COVID-19. Looking at the study overall: The United States, Italy and Spain were the sources of the acute and convalescent COVID-19 samples. Sources were T cells, B-cell-depleted T cells, or PBMCs; the material itself was cDNA or gDNA.

The germline V gene encodes CDR1 SNHLY and CDR2 FYNNEI. V lost 1 base and J 6 bases, leaving 10 bases between the germline ends. The length of the CDR3 is 14 residues. In the authors' methods: Estimation of nucleated cell counts was performed using reference gene primer amplification. Profiling relied on immunoSEQ multiplex PCR, and the TCRdb table lists in-frame clones only, not all of them. The V and J calls and clone size were taken over from that table, and D and trimming were inferred from the DNA. The sample yields 150,000 to 200,000 clones, more than 70% seen once. The sample holds a few counts of this clone.

V usage is TRBV2 and J usage is TRBJ1-5, with a possible D match to TRBD1 (5 bases). The sequencing input was peripheral blood. The clonotype was recovered from a man aged 60 to 69 with acute or convalescent COVID-19. CDR3 amino acids: CASSEGIGGQPQHF. CDR3 DNA: TGTGCCAGCAGTGAAGGGATCGGGGGTCAGCCCCAGCATTTT.